This TCR beta chain was identified during a study of Ad26.COV2.S vaccination and SARS-CoV-2 variants. Whole-study results and caveats: In TCR breadth and depth analyses, total T cell responses may have been underestimated.

On this clone: Its antigen is as yet unknown.

Repertoires were generated with immunoSEQ multiplex PCR, while TCRdb's copy carries only in-frame clones and drops some. The sample lists 300,000 to 400,000 clones, around 90% seen once, with around 6.4% in the top ten. Treatment specified: 19 received Ad26.COV2.S at low or high dose, single or two shots; roughly 5 received placebo; per-sample allocation not given. On day 63 after the first injection, vaccine and placebo recipients gave samples. This person who donated was an adult of 18-55 years in Boston. The specimen comprised peripheral blood, sampled in a trial of Ad26.COV2.S vaccine versus placebo. This TCR came from a person aged 18-65 years who received the Ad26.COV2.S COVID-19 vaccine or a placebo.

CDR3 sequence (DNA): TGTGCCAGCGCCGAGGGCTCCTACAATGAGCAGTTCTTC. Its translation is CASAEGSYNEQFF. J is TRBJ2-1 and V is TRBV7-3; D is possibly TRBD2 (5 bases). V lost 8 bases and J 0 bases, leaving 8 bases between the germline ends. Germline assignment: CDR1 SGHTA and CDR2 FQGTGA. The CDR3 has 13 amino acids.